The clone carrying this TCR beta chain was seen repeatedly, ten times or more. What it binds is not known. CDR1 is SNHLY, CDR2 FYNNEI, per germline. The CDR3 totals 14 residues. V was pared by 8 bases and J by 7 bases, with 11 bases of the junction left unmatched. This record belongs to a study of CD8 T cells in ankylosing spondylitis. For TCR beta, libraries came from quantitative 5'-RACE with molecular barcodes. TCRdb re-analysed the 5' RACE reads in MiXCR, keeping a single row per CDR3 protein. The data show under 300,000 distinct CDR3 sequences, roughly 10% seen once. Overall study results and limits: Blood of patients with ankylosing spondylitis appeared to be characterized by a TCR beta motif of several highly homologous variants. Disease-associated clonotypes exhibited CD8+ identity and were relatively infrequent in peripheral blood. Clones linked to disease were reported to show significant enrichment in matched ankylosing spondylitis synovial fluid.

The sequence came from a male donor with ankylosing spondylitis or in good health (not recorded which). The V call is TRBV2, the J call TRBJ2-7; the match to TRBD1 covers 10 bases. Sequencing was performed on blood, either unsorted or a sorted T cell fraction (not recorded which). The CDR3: CASLPGTGVGEQYF. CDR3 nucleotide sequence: TGTGCCAGCTTACCCGGGACAGGGGTAGGAGAGCAGTACTTC.